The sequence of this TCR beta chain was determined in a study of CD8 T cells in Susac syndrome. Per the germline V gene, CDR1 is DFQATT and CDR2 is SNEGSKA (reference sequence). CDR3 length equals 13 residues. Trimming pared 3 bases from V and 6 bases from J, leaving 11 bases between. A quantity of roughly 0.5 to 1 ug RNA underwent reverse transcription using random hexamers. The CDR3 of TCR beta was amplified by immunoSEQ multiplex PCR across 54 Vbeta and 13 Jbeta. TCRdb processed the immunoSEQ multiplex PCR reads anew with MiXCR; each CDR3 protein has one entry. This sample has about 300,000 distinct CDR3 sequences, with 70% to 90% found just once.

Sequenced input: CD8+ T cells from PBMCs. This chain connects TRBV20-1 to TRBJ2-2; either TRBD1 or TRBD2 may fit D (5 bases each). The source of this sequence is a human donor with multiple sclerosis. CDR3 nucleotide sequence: TGCAGTGCTAGTCAAGGGGACGCCGGGGAGCTGTTTTTT. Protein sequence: CSASQGDAGELFF.